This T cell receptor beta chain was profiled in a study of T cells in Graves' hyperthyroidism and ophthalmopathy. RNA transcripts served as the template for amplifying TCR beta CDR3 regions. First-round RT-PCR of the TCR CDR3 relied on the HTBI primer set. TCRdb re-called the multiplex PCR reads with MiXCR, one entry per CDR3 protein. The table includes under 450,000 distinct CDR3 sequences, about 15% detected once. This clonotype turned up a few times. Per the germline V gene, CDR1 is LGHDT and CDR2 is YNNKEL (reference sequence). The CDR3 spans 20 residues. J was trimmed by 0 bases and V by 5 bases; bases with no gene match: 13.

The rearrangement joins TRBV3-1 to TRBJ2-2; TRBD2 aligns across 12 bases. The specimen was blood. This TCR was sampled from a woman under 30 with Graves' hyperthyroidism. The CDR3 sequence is CASSLLAGGHTPANTGELFF. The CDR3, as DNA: TGTGCCAGCAGCTTACTAGCGGGGGGCCATACTCCCGCGAACACCGGGGAGCTGTTTTTT.